The sequence of this T cell receptor beta chain was determined in a study of tumor-infiltrating lymphocytes in localized non-small cell lung cancer. Study summary: Tumor tissue and non-adjacent uninvolved lung came from each patient. Study results and caveats: IM1 and IM2 tumors showed no difference in T-cell fraction. Tumor T-cell fraction was not associated with recurrence-free survival.

As to this clone: What it binds is unknown.

Produced via immunoSEQ multiplex PCR; TCRdb's table is partial and in-frame only. The table records about 22,000 clones, about 80% of them present only once. V lost 0 bases, J lost 7 bases, and 6 bases stayed unmatched. CDR1 and CDR2 from the germline V gene are SGHAT and FQDESV (reference sequence). The CDR3 loop spans 16 amino acids. The rearrangement uses TRBV11-1 and TRBJ2-2; 9 nucleotides align to TRBD1. Specimen: lung tumor tissue. The clonotype comes from a human donor with non-small cell lung cancer. DNA for the CDR3: TGTGCCAGCAGCTTAGCGAGGACAGGGGCTATCGGGGAGCTGTTTTTT. Protein: CASSLARTGAIGELFF.